The TCR beta chain described here comes from a study of T cell changes during pregnancy in multiple sclerosis. The method was immunoSEQ multiplex PCR; TCRdb's version includes in-frame clones alone and lacks a portion of them. The data hold 30,000 to 40,000 clones, with about 94% observed a single time. The junction had 4 bases not matched to a gene; V was cut back by 4 bases and J by 0 bases. Germline V gene data show CDR1 as SQVTM and CDR2 as ANQGSEA. The CDR3 consists of 15 residues. Here the sequenced sample was CD4+ T cells from peripheral blood mononuclear cells, taken in the second trimester of pregnancy. The chain combines TRBV29-1 with TRBJ2-1; 9 bases match TRBD1. This TCR came from a female donor with multiple sclerosis, enrolled in a pregnancy study. The CDR3 nucleotides read TGCAGCGTTGCGGACAGGGGAAACTCCTACAATGAGCAGTTCTTC. It yields the protein CSVADRGNSYNEQFF.